The clone carrying this TCR beta chain has just a few counts. Antigen: not known. TCRdb used MiXCR to reprocess the 5' RACE reads, holding one entry per CDR3 protein. The repertoire consists of 700,000 to 950,000 distinct CDR3 sequences, with 9% to 15% occurring once and the leading ten covering about 1.5%. The data are from a study of identical twins. General study points: Cross-sectional statistics, not tracking of the same donors, supported the conclusions. Cord blood's abundant beta clonotypes had fewer insertions, unlike memory repertoires.

V gave up 4 bases and J gave up 8 bases, with 24 bases separating them. The length of the CDR3 is 17 residues. Germline assignment: CDR1 SGHDT and CDR2 YYEEEE. The same sample was also studied in work on yellow fever vaccine responses in identical twins.

The TCR originated in a woman aged 18-29 years in good health. Sequencing used PBMCs. The chain employs TRBV5-6 and TRBJ2-2; TRBD2 might be the D (6 bases). As DNA, the CDR3 is TGTGCCAGCAGCCAACAAAAAACCGGGACTCAGAGTGGGGAGCTGTTTTTT. Protein: CASSQQKTGTQSGELFF.